These 21 T cell receptor beta chains share one sample of origin, sequenced in a study of blood T cell repertoires in COVID-19 (TCRdb year 2020). Library construction relied on the immunoSEQ multiplex PCR assay. Not all clones reach the TCRdb copy of this immuneACCESS table, which keeps in-frame sequences only. Checked studies attribute under half of the gap to unresolved V genes and leave the rest unexplained. The sample table contains about 120,000 clones; only one count was recorded for less than 85% of them. About 3.8% of the sample goes to the ten largest clones. Sequencing used peripheral blood. The receptor source for this set is a woman aged 80 or older with acute or convalescent COVID-19.

The J gene is TRBJ2-3, the V gene TRBV29-1, with D possibly being TRBD1 (5 bases). There are 15 residues in the CDR3. The V end was cut by 6 bases, the J end by 4 bases, with 20 bases between. Germline loops: CDR1 SQVTM, CDR2 ANQGSEA. CDR3 sequence: CSVAPPLGRADTQYF. The CDR3 bases are TGCAGCGTCGCCCCTCCCTTGGGCAGGGCAGATACGCAGTATTTT.

This sequence joins TRBV3-1 (or the pseudogene TRBV3-2) and TRBJ2-7; the D gene is possibly TRBD2 (6 bases). The V gene lost 8 bases and the J gene lost 7 bases, with 21 bases spanning the gap. The CDR3 has 14 residues. Per the germline V gene, CDR1 is LGHDT and CDR2 is YNNKEL (reference sequence). The CDR3 region has the DNA TGTGCCAGCGGGGACCACCAAATCCGGGGGGAGCAGTACTTC. Translating gives CASGDHQIRGEQYF.

This chain links TRBV9 with TRBJ1-6, with D perhaps matching TRBD1 (6 bases). V lost 3 bases to trimming and J lost 10 bases, with 11 bases between them. The CDR3 extends over 13 amino acids. The germline gives CDR1 SGDLS, CDR2 YYNGEE. CDR3 in DNA: TGTGCCAGCAGCGAGGGGGGGCGCTCACCCCTCCACTTT. Residues: CASSEGGRSPLHF. Based on the CDR3 plus reference TRBV9 and TRBJ1-6, the full variable domain is DSGVTQTPKHLITATGQRVTLRCSPRSGDLSVYWYQQSLDQGLQFLIQYYNGEERAKGNILERFSAQQFPDLHSELNLSSLELGDSALYFCASSEGGRSPLHFGNGTRLTVT.

The V gene is TRBV5-6, the J gene TRBJ1-2; D uncertain. Trimming left V 4 bases short and J 8 bases short, with 24 bases between. This CDR3 contains 16 residues. Per the germline V gene, CDR1 is SGHDT and CDR2 is YYEEEE. The CDR3 here is CASSVNTGFDLGGYTF. In nucleotides, the CDR3 is TGTGCCAGCAGCGTCAATACCGGGTTCGACCTTGGGGGCTACACCTTC. Drawing the rest from reference TRBV5-6 and TRBJ1-2, the complete variable domain is DAGVTQSPTHLIKTRGQQVTLRCSPKSGHDTVSWYQQALGQGPQFIFQYYEEEERQRGNFPDRFSGHQFPNYSSELNVNALLLGDSALYLCASSVNTGFDLGGYTFGSGTRLTVV.

CDR3: CAWSGTGGVGGYTF. CDR3 DNA: TGTGCCTGGAGTGGGACAGGGGGGGTAGGAGGCTACACCTTC. The genes are TRBV30 and TRBJ1-2; the match to TRBD1 covers 10 bases. The germline V gene has CDR1 GTSNPN and CDR2 SVGIG (reference sequence). The CDR3 totals 14 residues. V trimming: 1 base; J trimming: 8 bases; junction bases outside the gene matches: 7. The full variable domain, its missing parts supplied by reference TRBV30 and TRBJ1-2, is SQTIHQWPATLVQPVGSPLSLECTVEGTSNPNLYWYRQAAGRGLQLLFYSVGIGQISSEVPQNLSASRPQDRQFILSSKKLLLSDSGFYLCAWSGTGGVGGYTFGSGTRLTVV.

The V call is TRBV5-5, the J call TRBJ2-3; 12 bases match TRBD2. CDR1 is SGHKS, CDR2 YYEKEE, per germline (reference sequence). V trimming: 0 bases; J trimming: 0 bases; junction bases outside the gene matches: 5. The CDR3 is made up of 18 amino acids. CDR3 sequence (DNA): TGTGCCAGCAGCTTGGGCGGACTAGCGGGGATAAGCACAGATACGCAGTATTTT. This translates into CASSLGGLAGISTDTQYF. Full variable domain (rest looked up from reference TRBV5-5 and TRBJ2-3): DAGVTQSPTHLIKTRGQQVTLRCSPISGHKSVSWYQQVLGQGPQFIFQYYEKEERGRGNFPDRFSARQFPNYSSELNVNALLLGDSALYLCASSLGGLAGISTDTQYFGPGTRLTVL.

CDR3 sequence: CASSRQGARTEAFF. Here the CDR3 DNA reads TGTGCCAGTAGCCGCCAGGGGGCGCGAACTGAAGCTTTCTTT. The rearrangement links TRBV19 to TRBJ1-1, with TRBD1 identical over 8 bases. The germline CDR1 and CDR2 sequences are LNHDA and SQIVND (reference sequence). The CDR3 has 14 residues. The J segment lost 5 bases and the V segment lost 6 bases, leaving 8 bases of the junction unmatched.

The chain employs TRBV27 and TRBJ1-5; no definite D call. Trimming took off 6 bases at V and 1 base at J, with 16 bases between the two ends. The CDR3 is 16 amino acids. The germline CDR1 and CDR2 sequences are MNHEY and SMNVEV (reference sequence). The CDR3 loop is CASSEAGSWSNQPQHF. The CDR3 DNA follows: TGTGCCAGCAGCGAGGCTGGGAGTTGGAGCAATCAGCCCCAGCATTTT.

This clone is a singleton in its sample. As DNA, the CDR3 is TGTGCCAGCAGTTCACGGTCTCCTCCTAGCACAGATACGCAGTATTTT. Translation: CASSSRSPPSTDTQYF. The J gene is TRBJ2-3, the V gene TRBV6-2 or TRBV6-3, with D hard to call. Trimming pared 4 bases from V and 0 bases from J, leaving 14 bases between. Germline values: CDR1 MNHEY, CDR2 SVGEGT. The CDR3 length is 16 residues.

V gene TRBV7-9 combines with J gene TRBJ2-7; 10 nucleotides align to TRBD1. This CDR3 is built from 14 residues. V lost 4 bases, J lost 7 bases, and 7 bases stayed unmatched. The germline gives CDR1 SEHNR, CDR2 FQNEAQ (reference sequence). The CDR3 is CASSSGQGIEEQYF. For the CDR3, the DNA is TGTGCCAGCAGCTCGGGACAGGGGATAGAGGAGCAGTACTTC.

The rearrangement links TRBV18 to TRBJ1-3; 7 positions match TRBD1. The length of the CDR3 is 17 residues. J lost 7 bases, V lost 3 bases, and 15 bases had no gene match. In germline, CDR1 is KGHSH, CDR2 LQKENI. CDR3 nucleotide sequence: TGTGCCAGCTCACCCCCCTCGACAGGGACGAGTTGGAACACCATATATTTT. Protein sequence: CASSPPSTGTSWNTIYF.

The rearrangement uses TRBV9 and TRBJ2-3, with D possibly TRBD2 on 5 matching bases. Looked up from germline, CDR1 is SGDLS and CDR2 is YYNGEE. The CDR3 spans 15 residues. The V end lost 2 bases, the J end lost 6 bases, and 16 bases lay between the germline ends. CDR3 protein: CASSVAGVRLDTQYF. CDR3 sequence (DNA): TGTGCCAGCAGCGTGGCGGGCGTGCGTCTTGATACGCAGTATTTT.

The CDR3 DNA reads as TGTGCCAGTAGTATTTCACCGACAGGGAGGGAGACCCAGTACTTC. Its protein product is CASSISPTGRETQYF. The rearrangement joins TRBV19 to TRBJ2-5; tentative D call: TRBD1 (7 bases). The CDR3 loop spans 15 amino acids. Germline assignment: CDR1 LNHDA and CDR2 SQIVND (reference sequence). V lost 3 bases, J lost 5 bases, and 16 bases lay in between.

The rearrangement joins TRBV25-1 to TRBJ2-1; no reliable D call. Germline CDR1 MGHDK, CDR2 SYGVNS. V gave up 6 bases and J gave up 0 bases, with 18 bases separating them. This CDR3 is built from 17 residues. CDR3 bases: TGTGCCAGCAGCCCCGCCTACGGTCGTCGCTCCTACAATGAGCAGTTCTTC. Its translation is CASSPAYGRRSYNEQFF. The entire variable domain, with the rest obtained from reference TRBV25-1 and TRBJ2-1, is as follows: EADIYQTPRYLVIGTGKKITLECSQTMGHDKMYWYQQDPGMELHLIHYSYGVNSTEKGDLSSESTVSRIRTEHFPLTLESARPSHTSQYLCASSPAYGRRSYNEQFFGPGTRLTVL.

This rearrangement joins TRBV25-1 to TRBJ1-6; D might be TRBD1 (5 bases). Trimming took 6 bases from V and 7 from J, leaving 16 bases between them. Germline lookup yields CDR1 MGHDK and CDR2 SYGVNS. The CDR3 sequence is 15 residues long. The CDR3 spells CASSLDSIGNSPLHF. The CDR3 DNA reads as TGTGCCAGCAGCTTAGACAGTATAGGGAATTCACCCCTCCACTTT.

V usage is TRBV2 and J usage is TRBJ2-5; 9 bases fit TRBD2. This CDR3 is built from 17 residues. With 4 bases clipped from V and 2 bases from J, the junction kept 11 bases outside the gene matches. Germline CDR1 reads SNHLY; CDR2 reads FYNNEI. CDR3 DNA sequence: TGTGCCAGCAGTGGGGGTGGACTAGCGAGGGGGCAAGAGACCCAGTACTTC. It codes for CASSGGGLARGQETQYF.

The chain carries TRBV27 and TRBJ2-2; no firm D call. Trimming left V 2 bases short and J 0 bases short, with 7 bases between. The CDR3 runs to 15 residues. In germline, CDR1 is MNHEY, CDR2 SMNVEV (reference sequence). The CDR3 bases are TGTGCCAGCAGTTTAAGTCTAGCGAACACCGGGGAGCTGTTTTTT. Its protein is CASSLSLANTGELFF.

This rearrangement joins TRBV6-5 to TRBJ1-1, with 8 bases that match TRBD1. Germline trimming cut 2 bases from V and 1 base from J; bases unmatched to any gene: 3. The CDR3 runs to 15 residues. The V gene's germline CDR1 is MNHEY and CDR2 SVGAGI. The CDR3 DNA reads TGTGCCAGCAGTTACCCCGGGACAGGGAACACTGAAGCTTTCTTT. It specifies CASSYPGTGNTEAFF.

Within the sample, this clone is medium-sized (0.01 to 0.1%). CDR3 in amino acids: CASSLRVSGNTIYF. The DNA for the CDR3 is TGTGCCAGTAGTTTACGAGTATCTGGAAACACCATATATTTT. The J gene is TRBJ1-3, the V gene TRBV19; D is ambiguous. Deletions cut 5 bases from V and 1 base from J, with 9 bases between. The germline V gene has CDR1 LNHDA and CDR2 SQIVND (reference sequence). The CDR3 runs 14 residues. Variable domain in full (rest from reference TRBV19 and TRBJ1-3): DGGITQSPKYLFRKEGQNVTLSCEQNLNHDAMYWYRQDPGQGLRLIYYSQIVNDFQKGDIAEGYSVSREKKESFPLTVTSAQKNPTAFYLCASSLRVSGNTIYFGEGSWLTVV.

This clone was picked up one time. The rearrangement links TRBV5-1 to TRBJ2-1, with a tentative D call TRBD2 (6 bases). V was trimmed by 7 bases and J by 2 bases, leaving 16 bases between them. The CDR3 extends over 15 amino acids. Germline values: CDR1 SGHRS, CDR2 YFSETQ. The CDR3 sequence is CASGSSEGTYNEQFF. The DNA for the CDR3 is TGCGCCAGCGGTTCTAGCGAGGGGACCTACAATGAGCAGTTCTTC.

The chain couples TRBV5-1 to TRBJ2-1; TRBD2 matches at 11 bases. This CDR3 region has 14 residues. J gave up 5 bases and V 4 bases, and 2 bases lay outside the gene matches. Germline V gene sequence: CDR1 SGHRS, CDR2 YFSETQ. CDR3 DNA sequence: TGCGCCAGCAGCATACTAGCGGGGGACAATGAGCAGTTCTTC. It is translated as CASSILAGDNEQFF.